The 11 T cell receptor beta chains below all came from one sample that was sequenced in a study of T cell responses to AZD1222 COVID-19 vaccine. TCRdb's table, derived via immunoSEQ multiplex PCR, lists solely in-frame clones and lacks some. The profile shows around 75,000 clones, roughly 88% of them singletons. The source material was peripheral blood, sampled 28 days after the second dose of the MenACWY control vaccine. The receptors come from an adult who received the MenACWY meningococcal vaccine as a control.

This clone was found a few times. J is TRBJ1-4 and V is TRBV2; D might be TRBD1 (5 bases). CDR1 SNHLY and CDR2 FYNNEI come from the germline V gene. The CDR3 has 14 residues. V dropped 6 bases and J dropped 9 bases, with 17 bases sitting between them. As DNA, the CDR3 is TGTGCCAGCAGGCCACAGGAAGGATTTCAAAAACTGTTTTTT. This codes for CASRPQEGFQKLFF.

The chain has TRBV5-1 and TRBJ1-1; no firm D call. This CDR3 region has 13 residues. Germline-derived CDR1 and CDR2 are SGHRS and YFSETQ. V gave up 1 base and J gave up 9 bases, with 13 bases separating them. The CDR3 spells CASSLYSDRKAFF. DNA of the CDR3: TGCGCCAGCAGCTTGTACAGTGATCGTAAAGCTTTCTTT.

This sequence joins TRBV3-1 (or the pseudogene TRBV3-2) and TRBJ1-2, with 7 bases aligning to TRBD1. CDR1 and CDR2 from the germline V gene are LGHDT and YNNKEL (reference sequence). The trim removed 1 base at V and 0 bases at J, leaving 5 bases unmatched. The CDR3 is 16 residues long. CDR3 in DNA: TGTGCCAGCAGCCAAGCTTACAGGGGACCTAACTATGGCTACACCTTC. It translates to CASSQAYRGPNYGYTF.

The rearrangement links TRBV21-1 to TRBJ1-6; TRBD1 was called by the table and not checked on the DNA. TRBV21-1 is a pseudogene. The CDR3 consists of 15 residues. The CDR3 DNA follows: TGTGCCAGCAGCAAATTAGCCGCAGGGAATTCACCCCTCCACTTT. Its translation is CASSKLAAGNSPLHF.

This chain connects TRBV29-1 to TRBJ2-4; 7 nucleotides align to TRBD1. V dropped 5 bases and J dropped 8; count of bases not matched to a gene: 12. Germline loops: CDR1 SQVTM, CDR2 ANQGSEA. The CDR3 covers 14 residues. Here the CDR3 DNA reads TGCAGCGTTAAGGGAAGACAGGGAAGGGACATTCAGTACTTC. Encoded protein: CSVKGRQGRDIQYF.

The chain employs TRBV30 and TRBJ1-6; possible D gene TRBD1, 5 bases. CDR3 length equals 12 residues. The ends were cut back, 0 bases at V and 13 bases at J, with 10 bases in the middle. The V gene's germline CDR1 is GTSNPN and CDR2 SVGIG (reference sequence). The CDR3 protein is CAWSVPEGPLHF. CDR3 sequence (DNA): TGTGCCTGGAGTGTCCCGGAGGGGCCCCTCCACTTT.

V gene TRBV3-1 (or the pseudogene TRBV3-2) combines with J gene TRBJ1-1; D perhaps matches TRBD1 (5 bases). Germline V CDR1 and CDR2: LGHDT, YNNKEL (reference sequence). CDR3 length equals 14 residues. The germline V and J ends were trimmed by 0 bases and 4 bases, with 9 bases remaining between them. CDR3 region: CASSQEAGLTEAFF. In DNA, the CDR3 is TGTGCCAGCAGCCAAGAGGCGGGGCTCACTGAAGCTTTCTTT.

The chain joins TRBV18 to TRBJ1-4; 7 bases are a match to TRBD1. The CDR3 has 16 residues. Germline V gene lookup returns CDR1 KGHSH and CDR2 LQKENI. V lost 3 bases to trimming and J lost 0 bases; unmatched junction nucleotides: 4. CDR3 sequence (DNA): TGTGCCAGCTCACCGAGACAGGGATCAACTAATGAAAAACTGTTTTTT. This translates into CASSPRQGSTNEKLFF.

In this sample, this clone turned up a few times. The rearrangement uses TRBV7-9 and TRBJ1-3, with D possibly being TRBD1 (6 bases). The CDR3 runs to 16 residues. Germline-derived CDR1 and CDR2 are SEHNR and FQNEAQ (reference sequence). Deletions cut 7 bases from V and 2 bases from J, with 18 bases between. CDR3 in amino acids: CASTTERQVTGNTIYF. As DNA, the CDR3 is TGTGCCAGCACCACTGAACGACAGGTGACTGGAAACACCATATATTTT.

The chain has TRBV11-2 and TRBJ1-3, with 8 bases matching TRBD1. This CDR3 has 16 residues. Germline V lookup: CDR1 SGHAT, CDR2 FQNNGV. V gave up 0 bases and J gave up 2 bases; unmatched junction bases: 3. In DNA, the CDR3 is TGTGCCAGCAGCTTAGAAGACAGGGGCACTGGAAACACCATATATTTT. It is translated as CASSLEDRGTGNTIYF.

This chain joins TRBV7-2 and TRBJ1-5; unclear D gene. The CDR3 has 14 amino acids. V lost 2 bases and J 5 bases, leaving 10 bases between the germline ends. CDR1 is SGHTA, CDR2 FQGNSA, per germline. The CDR3 loop reads CASSLYQADQPQHF. In DNA, the CDR3 is TGTGCCAGCAGCTTATATCAGGCGGATCAGCCCCAGCATTTT.